One sample yielded the 26 T cell receptor beta chains listed below, sequenced in a study of PD-1 blockade in mismatch repair-deficient tumors. Produced via immunoSEQ multiplex PCR; TCRdb's table is partial and in-frame only. The data hold about 79,000 clones, with 70% to 90% observed a single time. The source material was peripheral blood, sampled 44 weeks after starting pembrolizumab. These receptors originate from an adult with mismatch repair-deficient cancer.

The CDR3 DNA reads TGTGCCAGCAGCTCGACAGGTTTCGATCAGCCCCAGCATTTT. Encoded protein: CASSSTGFDQPQHF. The V gene is TRBV27, the J gene TRBJ1-5; D is perhaps TRBD1 (6 bases). V was cut by 6 bases and J by 5 bases, with 14 bases left in between. This CDR3 is built from 14 residues. Germline V gives CDR1 MNHEY, CDR2 SMNVEV (reference sequence).

The CDR3 sequence is CASSIVAGGSYNEQFF. Written as DNA, the CDR3 is TGTGCCAGTAGTATAGTAGCGGGGGGCTCCTACAATGAGCAGTTCTTC. The chain employs TRBV19 and TRBJ2-1, with 10 positions matching TRBD2. Germline CDR1 is LNHDA and CDR2 is SQIVND (reference sequence). V gave up 1 base and J gave up 0 bases; unmatched junction bases: 0. This CDR3 has 16 amino acids.

This chain connects TRBV29-1 to TRBJ1-1, with TRBD1 identical over 8 bases. Looked up from germline, CDR1 is SQVTM and CDR2 is ANQGSEA. With 6 bases clipped from V and 2 bases from J, the junction kept 5 bases outside the gene matches. The CDR3 is 13 residues long. Here the CDR3 reads CSVLGTGNTEAFF. DNA for the CDR3: TGCAGCGTCCTCGGGACAGGTAACACTGAAGCTTTCTTT.

The chain uses TRBV7-8 and TRBJ2-1; possibly TRBD1 or TRBD2 for D (5 bases each). With 7 bases removed from V and 0 bases from J, the gap between germline ends came to 13 bases. The CDR3 covers 15 residues. Per the germline V gene, CDR1 is SGHVS and CDR2 is FQNEAQ. The CDR3 protein is CASKDGTSSYNEQFF. DNA of the CDR3: TGTGCCAGCAAGGACGGGACGAGCTCCTACAATGAGCAGTTCTTC.

The J gene is TRBJ2-1, the V gene TRBV5-6, with 8 bases lining up with TRBD2. This CDR3 has 16 amino acids. Germline lookup yields CDR1 SGHDT and CDR2 YYEEEE. V lost 2 bases and J lost 3; bases outside the gene matches: 7. The DNA of the CDR3 is TGTGCCAGCAGCTTACAGGCAGCGGGGGTCTACAATGAGCAGTTCTTC. Translation: CASSLQAAGVYNEQFF. Full variable domain (missing parts from reference TRBV5-6 and TRBJ2-1): DAGVTQSPTHLIKTRGQQVTLRCSPKSGHDTVSWYQQALGQGPQFIFQYYEEEERQRGNFPDRFSGHQFPNYSSELNVNALLLGDSALYLCASSLQAAGVYNEQFFGPGTRLTVL.

This sequence joins TRBV5-1 and TRBJ2-1, with D uncertain. The V and J ends lost 0 bases and 5 bases respectively, with 6 bases between them. Germline CDR1 reads SGHRS; CDR2 reads YFSETQ. The CDR3 spans 13 residues. The CDR3 protein is CASSLAWNNEQFF. The CDR3 nucleotides are TGCGCCAGCAGCTTGGCCTGGAACAATGAGCAGTTCTTC.

This clone showed up just a few times. J is TRBJ2-1 and V is TRBV18, with 8 bases lining up with TRBD1. The trim removed 3 bases at V and 10 bases at J, leaving 5 bases unmatched. Per the germline V gene, CDR1 is KGHSH and CDR2 is LQKENI. The CDR3 loop spans 13 amino acids. The DNA of the CDR3 is TGTGCCAGCTCACCTCAGGGGGCCCAGGAGCAGTTCTTC. This gives the protein CASSPQGAQEQFF.

The chain links TRBV2 to TRBJ1-5; 8 bases are a match to TRBD1. V lost 1 base to trimming and J lost 6 bases; unmatched junction nucleotides: 8. Germline CDR1 SNHLY, CDR2 FYNNEI. The CDR3 runs to 16 residues. CDR3 residues: CASSEEPDRAAQPQHF. The CDR3 coding sequence is TGTGCCAGCAGTGAAGAACCGGACAGGGCTGCTCAGCCCCAGCATTTT. Based on the CDR3 plus reference TRBV2 and TRBJ1-5, the full variable domain is EPEVTQTPSHQVTQMGQEVILRCVPISNHLYFYWYRQILGQKVEFLVSFYNNEISEKSEIFDDQFSVERPDGSNFTLKIRSTKLEDSAMYFCASSEEPDRAAQPQHFGDGTRLSIL.

This clone was observed a single time. This chain uses TRBV18 with TRBJ2-3, with a possible D match to TRBD2 (6 bases). The CDR3 has 14 amino acids. The germline V and J ends were trimmed by 5 bases and 4 bases, with 13 bases remaining between them. Germline CDR1 and CDR2: KGHSH and LQKENI. The chain's CDR3 is CASSYGGTSDTQYF. The CDR3 coding sequence is TGTGCCAGCTCATACGGCGGGACCTCAGATACGCAGTATTTT.

V gene TRBV29-1 combines with J gene TRBJ2-5; 12 bases are a match to TRBD1. This CDR3 has 14 residues. V shed 3 bases, J shed 4 bases, and the junction held 3 bases outside the gene matches. CDR1 and CDR2 (germline): SQVTM, ANQGSEA. CDR3 amino acids: CSVDGTGGGETQYF. CDR3 DNA: TGCAGCGTTGACGGGACAGGGGGCGGAGAGACCCAGTACTTC.

The chain links TRBV27 to TRBJ1-5; possible D gene TRBD1, 6 bases. Germline lookup yields CDR1 MNHEY and CDR2 SMNVEV (reference sequence). V was cut by 9 bases and J by 0 bases, with 15 bases left in between. This CDR3 has 15 amino acids. CDR3 protein: CARDRPEDSNQPQHF. The DNA of the CDR3 is TGTGCCAGAGACAGGCCCGAAGATAGCAATCAGCCCCAGCATTTT.

This chain uses TRBV6-1 with TRBJ2-7, with TRBD2 as a possible D gene (5 bases). Germline V gene lookup returns CDR1 MNHNS and CDR2 SASEGT. V lost 7 bases and J lost 2, with 12 bases in between. The CDR3 runs to 13 residues. DNA for the CDR3: TGTGCCAGCACCGCGGGCGTCGCCTACGAGCAGTACTTC. Amino acids: CASTAGVAYEQYF.

This clone was picked up one time. The rearrangement links TRBV27 to TRBJ1-5, with D perhaps matching TRBD1 (6 bases). CDR1 MNHEY and CDR2 SMNVEV come from the germline V gene (reference sequence). The CDR3 contains 14 residues. Trimming pared 4 bases from V and 6 bases from J, leaving 13 bases between. The CDR3 loop reads CASSSQGSGQPQHF. For the CDR3, the DNA is TGTGCCAGCAGTTCCCAGGGGTCGGGTCAGCCCCAGCATTTT.

The chain links TRBV11-3 to TRBJ2-1, with TRBD2 matching 9 bases. CDR3 length: 17 amino acids. Germline CDR1 reads SGHNT; CDR2 reads YENEEA. V shed 1 base, J shed 4 bases, and the junction held 8 bases outside the gene matches. The CDR3 DNA reads TGTGCCAGCAGCTTAGTCGGCGCGGGAGGGCCGTACAATGAGCAGTTCTTC. Protein product: CASSLVGAGGPYNEQFF. Full variable domain (outside the CDR3, taken from reference TRBV11-3 and TRBJ2-1): EAGVVQSPRYKIIEKKQPVAFWCNPISGHNTLYWYLQNLGQGPELLIRYENEEAVDDSQLPKDRFSAERLKGVDSTLKIQPAELGDSAVYLCASSLVGAGGPYNEQFFGPGTRLTVL.

The V gene is TRBV5-4, the J gene TRBJ2-2; 8 nucleotides match TRBD2. J gave up 8 bases and V 5 bases, and 20 bases lay outside the gene matches. The CDR3 runs 18 residues. Looked up from germline, CDR1 is SGHNT and CDR2 is YYREEE (reference sequence). The CDR3 region is CASRPSETGTRGIGELFF. DNA of the CDR3: TGTGCCAGCAGACCCTCGGAGACCGGGACTAGGGGGATTGGGGAGCTGTTTTTT.

This sequence joins TRBV7-4 and TRBJ2-3; 8 bases fit TRBD1. Germline CDR1 is SGHVT and CDR2 is SQSDAQ. V was pared by 5 bases and J by 5 bases, with 15 bases of the junction left unmatched. The CDR3 spans 17 residues. This chain's CDR3 is CASSLRQGRIAQDTQYF. The CDR3, as DNA: TGTGCCAGCAGCCTAAGACAGGGGAGGATTGCACAAGATACGCAGTATTTT.

The chain employs TRBV5-6 and TRBJ2-5; no clear D. Germline V gene sequence: CDR1 SGHDT, CDR2 YYEEEE. The CDR3 runs to 13 residues. The V and J ends lost 0 bases and 3 bases respectively, with 6 bases between them. CDR3 in DNA: TGTGCCAGCAGCTTGGTTAGTAAAGAGACCCAGTACTTC. Its protein is CASSLVSKETQYF.

This chain uses TRBV30 with TRBJ1-5; no firm D call. The CDR3 runs to 13 residues. Germline CDR1 GTSNPN, CDR2 SVGIG (reference sequence). V was cut by 1 base and J by 0 bases, with 4 bases left in between. CDR3 in amino acids: CAWSAGSNQPQHF. The DNA of the CDR3 is TGTGCCTGGAGTGCCGGTAGCAATCAGCCCCAGCATTTT.

The rearrangement links TRBV5-1 to TRBJ2-5; 8 positions match TRBD1. The junction had 5 bases not matched to a gene; V was cut back by 0 bases and J by 4 bases. The CDR3 length is 15 residues. Germline V gene sequence: CDR1 SGHRS, CDR2 YFSETQ. This CDR3 is CASSLGAGGGETQYF. The CDR3 DNA follows: TGCGCCAGCAGCTTGGGGGCAGGGGGCGGAGAGACCCAGTACTTC.

This sequence joins TRBV4-1 and TRBJ1-5; 7 bases are a match to TRBD1. Trimming removed 6 bases from V and 4 bases from J; junction bases left unmatched: 6. This CDR3 has 14 residues. The germline CDR1 and CDR2 sequences are MGHRA and YSYEKL. The CDR3 DNA reads as TGCGCCAGCAGTGGGGGACAGTCTAATCAGCCCCAGCATTTT. This gives the protein CASSGGQSNQPQHF.

The chain is built from TRBV7-3 and TRBJ1-1; the match to TRBD1 covers 8 bases. CDR1 is SGHTA, CDR2 FQGTGA, per germline. Trimming took 5 bases from V and 1 from J; bases not matched to a gene: 3. The CDR3 contains 14 residues. The CDR3 reads CASSRQGRNTEAFF. The CDR3 DNA reads TGTGCCAGCAGCCGACAGGGGCGGAACACTGAAGCTTTCTTT.

The rearrangement uses TRBV30 and TRBJ1-1; 10 bases map to TRBD1. Germline V gives CDR1 GTSNPN, CDR2 SVGIG (reference sequence). This CDR3 has 16 amino acids. Losses at the gene ends were 2 bases for V and 8 bases for J; bases not matched to a gene: 14. This CDR3 reads CAWSPGLDRGTGEAFF. CDR3 sequence (DNA): TGTGCCTGGAGTCCTGGACTGGACAGGGGGACAGGAGAAGCTTTCTTT.

This chain joins TRBV6-1 and TRBJ2-2; 7 bases fit TRBD2. This CDR3 is 13 amino acids long. The V gene's germline CDR1 is MNHNS and CDR2 SASEGT. V trimming: 2 bases; J trimming: 7 bases; junction bases outside the gene matches: 1. In DNA, the CDR3 is TGTGCCAGCAGTGAATCGGGGGGCGGGGAGCTGTTTTTT. Its translation is CASSESGGGELFF.

The V and J genes are TRBV11-3 and TRBJ1-5; D is uncertain. From germline, CDR1 is SGHNT and CDR2 YENEEA. Deletions cut 0 bases from V and 7 bases from J, with 7 bases between. This CDR3 is built from 13 residues. The CDR3 nucleotides are TGTGCCAGCAGCTTAGATTCTTACCAGCCCCAGCATTTT. Translating gives CASSLDSYQPQHF.

The V and J genes are TRBV4-1 and TRBJ1-4, with D perhaps TRBD1 (5 bases). V was shortened by 0 bases and J by 4 bases, with 12 bases between the two germline ends. CDR1 MGHRA and CDR2 YSYEKL come from the germline V gene. The CDR3 extends over 16 amino acids. The CDR3 nucleotides read TGCGCCAGCAGCCAAGAAAGAAAGGGGTTTAATGAAAAACTGTTTTTT. It yields the protein CASSQERKGFNEKLFF.

This chain links TRBV19 with TRBJ2-7; 9 nucleotides line up with TRBD1. Germline values: CDR1 LNHDA, CDR2 SQIVND (reference sequence). J lost 11 bases, V lost 10 bases, and 9 bases had no gene match. The CDR3 sequence is 11 residues long. The CDR3 DNA reads as TGTGCCACTTCCACAGGGGGCGGGGAGTACTTC. Protein sequence: CATSTGGGEYF. Looking up the rest from reference TRBV19 and TRBJ2-7 gives the full variable domain: DGGITQSPKYLFRKEGQNVTLSCEQNLNHDAMYWYRQDPGQGLRLIYYSQIVNDFQKGDIAEGYSVSREKKESFPLTVTSAQKNPTAFYLCATSTGGGEYFGPGTRLTVT.